The 25 T cell receptor beta chains presented below share a single source sample, sequenced in a study of shared clonotypes between healthy human individuals. Measured with immunoSEQ multiplex PCR; TCRdb has only the in-frame clones, and not every one. The sample contains around 2.5 million clones, under 95% of which appear only once. The material sequenced was naive CD4+ T cells from PBMCs. The subset: CD45RA+ positively selected. These receptors came from a man aged 18 to 29 in good health. Some clones in this sample may be carry-over from other donors' samples.

Written as DNA, the CDR3 is TGTGCCACAAAGGCAGCGTCTGGAAACACCATATATTTT. Its translation is CATKAASGNTIYF. The V gene is TRBV28, the J gene TRBJ1-3, with D unresolved. Trimming left V 10 bases short and J 1 base short, with 11 bases between. Per germline, CDR1 MDHEN and CDR2 SYDVKM. The CDR3 contains 13 residues.

This clone occurred once. The chain couples TRBV7-9 to TRBJ2-1; D is uncertain. Germline-derived CDR1 and CDR2 are SEHNR and FQNEAQ (reference sequence). The V gene lost 5 bases and the J gene lost 6 bases, with 8 bases spanning the gap. The CDR3 sequence is 12 residues long. The CDR3 spells CASSQSFNEQFF. The CDR3 DNA sequence: TGTGCCAGCAGCCAGTCATTCAATGAGCAGTTCTTC.

V and J are TRBV19 and TRBJ1-3; the D gene is possibly TRBD1 (5 bases). The CDR3 covers 13 residues. Germline V gene data show CDR1 as LNHDA and CDR2 as SQIVND (reference sequence). The V end lost 6 bases, the J end lost 2 bases, and 8 bases lay between the germline ends. The CDR3, as DNA: TGTGCCAGTAGGCAGACAGCTGGAAACACCATATATTTT. Translation: CASRQTAGNTIYF.

The V and J genes are TRBV27 and TRBJ1-5, with unresolved D. Germline values: CDR1 MNHEY, CDR2 SMNVEV (reference sequence). This CDR3 has 15 residues. Between the trimmed V and J ends, which lost 6 bases and 2 bases, there was a span of 14 bases. The CDR3 DNA reads TGTGCCAGCAGCATGACCAAGACGGGCAATCAGCCCCAGCATTTT. It yields the protein CASSMTKTGNQPQHF.

This clone has a handful of counts. The chain couples TRBV29-1 to TRBJ1-1; D may be TRBD1 (5 bases). Trimming left V 6 bases short and J 2 bases short, with 13 bases between. Germline values: CDR1 SQVTM, CDR2 ANQGSEA. The CDR3 loop spans 13 amino acids. CDR3 loop: CSVPDSSNTEAFF. CDR3 nucleotide sequence: TGCAGCGTACCCGACAGTTCAAACACTGAAGCTTTCTTT.

Details on this clone: The identical CDR3 is also encoded by other nucleotide sequences in the sample. V usage is TRBV2 and J usage is TRBJ2-2; D unclear. Germline V gene data show CDR1 as SNHLY and CDR2 as FYNNEI. The V end was cut by 6 bases, the J end by 1 base, with 3 bases between. CDR3 size: 12 residues. The CDR3 region is CASRENTGELFF. CDR3 nucleotides: TGTGCCAGCAGGGAGAACACCGGGGAGCTGTTTTTT.

The chain employs TRBV7-6 and TRBJ2-5, with 13 bases identical to TRBD2. The ends lost 5 bases at V and 5 bases at J; junction bases unmatched: 11. This CDR3 has 17 amino acids. Germline values: CDR1 SGHVS, CDR2 FNYEAQ. The CDR3 DNA sequence: TGTGCCAGCAGCCTACTAGCGGGAGGGCCGATCCCCGAGACCCAGTACTTC. Its translation is CASSLLAGGPIPETQYF.

In the case of this clone: Different DNA sequences within this sample yield the same CDR3. V usage is TRBV30 and J usage is TRBJ2-7; D ambiguous. V lost 0 bases and J lost 7, with 7 bases in between. The germline CDR1 and CDR2 sequences are GTSNPN and SVGIG (reference sequence). CDR3 size: 11 residues. DNA for the CDR3: TGTGCCTGGAGTGTGGCGAGTGAGCAGTACTTC. Encoded protein: CAWSVASEQYF.

V and J are TRBV5-4 and TRBJ2-2; 7 bases match TRBD1. Germline CDR1 reads SGHNT; CDR2 reads YYREEE (reference sequence). J lost 0 bases, V lost 3 bases, and 2 bases had no gene match. There are 15 residues in the CDR3. This CDR3 reads CASSSGQPNTGELFF. The CDR3 region has the DNA TGTGCCAGCAGCTCGGGACAGCCGAACACCGGGGAGCTGTTTTTT.

The sample holds one count of this clone. The genes are TRBV2 and TRBJ2-3; 7 nucleotides line up with TRBD2. The CDR3 spans 13 residues. CDR1 is SNHLY, CDR2 FYNNEI, per germline. V lost 8 bases, J lost 0 bases, and 2 bases stayed unmatched. The CDR3 nucleotides are TGTGCCAGCCTAGCGGCTAGCACAGATACGCAGTATTTT. Protein product: CASLAASTDTQYF.

J is TRBJ1-1 and V is TRBV5-1; unclear D gene. The length of the CDR3 is 15 residues. V was shortened by 0 bases and J by 4 bases, with 13 bases between the two germline ends. Germline V gene sequence: CDR1 SGHRS, CDR2 YFSETQ. In nucleotides, the CDR3 is TGCGCCAGCAGCTTGGGATCCCATCGAGGCACTGAAGCTTTCTTT. It encodes CASSLGSHRGTEAFF. Full variable domain (outside the CDR3, taken from reference TRBV5-1 and TRBJ1-1): KAGVTQTPRYLIKTRGQQVTLSCSPISGHRSVSWYQQTPGQGLQFLFEYFSETQRNKGNFPGRFSGRQFSNSRSEMNVSTLELGDSALYLCASSLGSHRGTEAFFGQGTRLTVV.

The J gene is TRBJ2-1, the V gene TRBV10-3; D may be TRBD1 (5 bases). V dropped 4 bases and J dropped 2 bases, with 12 bases sitting between them. Germline V gene lookup returns CDR1 ENHRY and CDR2 SYGVKD. The CDR3 totals 15 residues. CDR3 in amino acids: CAISAQGLAYNEQFF. The CDR3 coding sequence is TGTGCCATCAGTGCTCAGGGATTGGCCTACAATGAGCAGTTCTTC.

This clone was found a few times. The rearrangement uses TRBV5-1 and TRBJ1-2; 7 bases agree with TRBD1. This CDR3 is 13 amino acids long. CDR1 and CDR2 (germline): SGHRS, YFSETQ. The junction had 6 bases not matched to a gene; V was cut back by 4 bases and J by 6 bases. The CDR3 is CASSEGAQDGYTF. CDR3 coding DNA: TGCGCCAGCAGCGAGGGGGCGCAGGATGGCTACACCTTC.

The chain couples TRBV14 to TRBJ2-3; D call uncertain. Germline CDR1 is SGHDN and CDR2 is FVKESK. The CDR3 totals 11 residues. V was clipped by 8 bases and J by 6 bases, with 9 bases between them. CDR3 nucleotide sequence: TGTGCCAGCGGTCATAGTGATACGCAGTATTTT. Protein: CASGHSDTQYF. Full variable domain (missing parts from reference TRBV14 and TRBJ2-3): EAGVTQFPSHSVIEKGQTVTLRCDPISGHDNLYWYRRVMGKEIKFLLHFVKESKQDESGMPNNRFLAERTGGTYSTLKVQPAELEDSGVYFCASGHSDTQYFGPGTRLTVL.

A few counts support this clone. Additional DNA sequences in this sample encode the identical CDR3. This chain connects TRBV7-8 to TRBJ1-5; D gene unclear. This CDR3 is 14 amino acids long. CDR1 is SGHVS and CDR2 is FQNEAQ in the germline V gene. Trimming removed 3 bases from V and 0 bases from J, with 6 bases in between. CDR3 protein: CASSFGDSNQPQHF. The CDR3 DNA reads TGTGCCAGCAGCTTTGGGGATAGCAATCAGCCCCAGCATTTT.

V gene TRBV6-5 combines with J gene TRBJ1-2, with a possible D match to TRBD1 (6 bases). This CDR3 comprises 14 residues. Trimming took 5 bases from V and 2 from J, leaving 12 bases between them. Germline V gene lookup returns CDR1 MNHEY and CDR2 SVGAGI. The CDR3 sequence: CASSTRDKNYGYTF. The CDR3 DNA reads TGTGCCAGCAGTACCCGGGACAAGAACTATGGCTACACCTTC.

This clone was observed once. The genes are TRBV5-1 and TRBJ2-3; weak D call: TRBD2 (5 bases). The CDR3 has 15 amino acids. CDR1 and CDR2 from the germline V gene are SGHRS and YFSETQ. Trimming took off 6 bases at V and 2 bases at J, with 16 bases between the two ends. CDR3 residues: CASNRERRTTDTQYF. The CDR3 DNA is TGCGCCAGCAACAGAGAGCGGAGGACCACAGATACGCAGTATTTT.

The rearrangement uses TRBV28 and TRBJ2-5, with D possibly matching TRBD1 (6 bases). The CDR3 consists of 15 residues. With 3 bases removed from V and 2 bases from J, the gap between germline ends came to 13 bases. CDR1 and CDR2 (germline): MDHEN, SYDVKM. CDR3 in amino acids: CASSFTPGQQETQYF. In DNA, the CDR3 is TGTGCCAGCAGTTTCACCCCAGGACAGCAAGAGACCCAGTACTTC.

Points on this clone: The same CDR3 is also encoded by other DNA sequences in this sample. The chain carries TRBV18 and TRBJ2-7; 10 bases line up with TRBD2. Germline V gene lookup returns CDR1 KGHSH and CDR2 LQKENI. The CDR3 consists of 15 residues. V lost 3 bases to trimming and J lost 0 bases; unmatched junction nucleotides: 2. The CDR3 sequence: CASSPASGSSYEQYF. CDR3 sequence (DNA): TGTGCCAGCTCACCGGCTAGCGGGAGCTCCTACGAGCAGTACTTC.

This chain joins TRBV9 and TRBJ2-3, with D tentatively TRBD1 (6 bases). CDR3 length: 15 amino acids. From germline, CDR1 is SGDLS and CDR2 YYNGEE. Trimming took off 0 bases at V and 4 bases at J, with 12 bases between the two ends. The CDR3 spells CASSVEDRFPDTQYF. The CDR3 bases are TGTGCCAGCAGCGTAGAAGACAGGTTCCCAGATACGCAGTATTTT.

CDR3 nucleotides: TGCGCCAGCAGCCAAGATCGTGGGGGTTCAGCGCAGTTCTTC. Translation gives CASSQDRGGSAQFF. This chain connects TRBV4-1 to TRBJ2-1, with D perhaps assigned TRBD1 or TRBD2 (5 bases each). From germline, CDR1 is MGHRA and CDR2 YSYEKL. The CDR3 runs 14 residues. The V and J ends lost 0 bases and 12 bases respectively, with 15 bases between them.

This chain links TRBV28 with TRBJ1-1; possibly TRBD1 for D (5 bases). The V gene lost 2 bases and the J gene lost 8 bases, with 6 bases spanning the gap. Germline V gives CDR1 MDHEN, CDR2 SYDVKM. The CDR3 covers 11 residues. The CDR3: CASSLNREAFF. CDR3 sequence (DNA): TGTGCCAGCAGTTTAAACAGGGAAGCTTTCTTT.

This chain joins TRBV2 and TRBJ2-1, with TRBD2 identical over 9 bases. Germline CDR1 reads SNHLY; CDR2 reads FYNNEI. J lost 5 bases, V lost 5 bases, and 4 bases had no gene match. This CDR3 comprises 14 residues. Written as DNA, the CDR3 is TGTGCCAGCAGTACTAGCGGGTATAACAATGAGCAGTTCTTC. Translating gives CASSTSGYNNEQFF.

This clone was counted a single time. This chain uses TRBV18 with TRBJ2-7; 8 bases are a match to TRBD2. Germline loops: CDR1 KGHSH, CDR2 LQKENI. There are 15 residues in the CDR3. V lost 2 bases to trimming and J lost 4 bases; unmatched junction nucleotides: 7. The CDR3 DNA reads as TGTGCCAGCTCACCAAGGTCGGGAGGGGAGTACGAGCAGTACTTC. Translation: CASSPRSGGEYEQYF.

J is TRBJ2-7 and V is TRBV7-2, with 15 bases fitting TRBD2. Germline V gives CDR1 SGHTA, CDR2 FQGNSA. The V and J ends lost 7 bases and 2 bases, in that order; junction bases with no gene match: 12. The CDR3 loop spans 18 amino acids. Written as DNA, the CDR3 is TGTGCCAGCATACCCCCCGGACTAGCGGGAGGGCCGCCCTACGAGCAGTACTTC. This codes for CASIPPGLAGGPPYEQYF.